The 17 T cell receptor beta chains listed next were all sequenced from one sample in a study of identical twins. Each CDR3 protein gets one entry after TCRdb re-called the 5' RACE reads with MiXCR. The top ten hold around 8% of the sample, which has 150,000 or so distinct CDR3 sequences, around 3.6% seen once. The source material was memory T cells sorted from blood. The origin of the receptors is a man aged 18 to 35 in good health.

This clonotype has at least ten counts. V is TRBV24-1 and J is TRBJ1-2; 7 positions match TRBD1. CDR3 length: 13 amino acids. Germline values: CDR1 KGHDR, CDR2 SFDVKD. Trimming cost V 4 bases and J 7 bases; bases outside gene matches: 5. For the CDR3, the DNA is TGTGCCACCAGTGAACAGGGGTTTTTTGGCTACACCTTC. It translates to CATSEQGFFGYTF.

This clonotype was found many times. The chain employs TRBV29-1 and TRBJ1-2, with D perhaps TRBD1 (6 bases). Germline V gene sequence: CDR1 SQVTM, CDR2 ANQGSEA. The CDR3 runs to 13 residues. The ends were cut back, 3 bases at V and 4 bases at J, with 12 bases in the middle. The CDR3 here is CSVDSGQPYGYTF. Here the CDR3 DNA reads TGCAGCGTTGATTCTGGACAGCCCTATGGCTACACCTTC.

This clonotype was picked up many times. The chain carries TRBV4-1 and TRBJ2-2; D call uncertain. CDR3 length equals 14 residues. Trimming left V 2 bases short and J 4 bases short, with 8 bases between. Germline V gene lookup returns CDR1 MGHRA and CDR2 YSYEKL. CDR3 coding DNA: TGCGCCAGCAGCCAACTGGGCCTCACCGGGGAGCTGTTTTTT. This translates into CASSQLGLTGELFF.

This clonotype was observed at least ten times. The V call is TRBV24-1, the J call TRBJ1-5, with D uncertain. CDR1 is KGHDR and CDR2 is SFDVKD in the germline V gene. The CDR3 extends over 14 amino acids. V lost 3 bases and J lost 3, with 8 bases in between. DNA for the CDR3: TGTGCCACCAGTGATGAGGGTGCCAATCAGCCCCAGCATTTT. Its translation is CATSDEGANQPQHF.

This clonotype was observed at least ten times. In DNA form, the CDR3 reads TGTGCCAGCTCGGGAAAGGGGCAGTTCTTC. Its translation: CASSGKGQFF. V and J are TRBV28 and TRBJ2-1, with a weak D call TRBD2 (5 bases). CDR3 size: 10 residues. Germline values: CDR1 MDHEN, CDR2 SYDVKM. V was trimmed by 8 bases and J by 12 bases, leaving 11 bases between them.

The J gene is TRBJ2-7, the V gene TRBV14; a weak D match, TRBD1 (5 bases). Germline CDR1 and CDR2: SGHDN and FVKESK. This CDR3 spans 14 amino acids. V lost 0 bases and J lost 6, with 12 bases in between. CDR3 bases: TGTGCCAGCAGCCAAGACAGGGTAACCGGCGAGCAGTACTTC. This codes for CASSQDRVTGEQYF.

At least ten counts were recorded for this clonotype. This rearrangement joins TRBV3-1 to TRBJ2-2; the D is unclear. This CDR3 spans 15 amino acids. Trimming stripped 4 bases from V and 5 bases from J, with 14 bases between. The germline gives CDR1 LGHDT, CDR2 YNNKEL (reference sequence). CDR3 amino acids: CASSLYWSRTGELFF. The CDR3, as DNA: TGTGCCAGCAGCCTCTACTGGAGTAGGACCGGGGAGCTGTTTTTT.

This clonotype was seen at least ten times. J is TRBJ1-2 and V is TRBV29-1, with D possibly being TRBD1 (5 bases). The CDR3 runs 12 residues. V lost 2 bases, J lost 6 bases, and 10 bases lay in between. Germline CDR1 SQVTM, CDR2 ANQGSEA. The CDR3 DNA reads TGCAGCGTTGAACGCAGGGTGGATGGCTACACCTTC. Its protein is CSVERRVDGYTF.

This clonotype appeared many times. The chain joins TRBV2 to TRBJ2-7, with 10 bases matching TRBD2. Germline CDR1 is SNHLY and CDR2 is FYNNEI. V shed 5 bases, J shed 3 bases, and the junction held 7 bases outside the gene matches. The CDR3 length is 15 residues. This CDR3 is CASSLASGSGYEQYV. The DNA of the CDR3 is TGTGCCAGCAGTCTAGCTAGCGGGAGTGGCTACGAGCAGTACGTC.

This clonotype was seen many times. The chain recombines TRBV10-3 with TRBJ2-7; 8 bases map to TRBD1. V gave up 3 bases and J gave up 6 bases; unmatched junction bases: 7. This CDR3 is 14 amino acids long. Germline V gene data show CDR1 as ENHRY and CDR2 as SYGVKD. The CDR3 loop reads CAISEGQGYAEQYV. The CDR3 DNA is TGTGCCATCAGTGAAGGACAGGGTTATGCCGAGCAGTACGTC.

Ten or more counts support this clonotype. The chain links TRBV20-1 to TRBJ1-1, with D maybe TRBD1 (5 bases). The V end lost 3 bases, the J end lost 0 bases, and 14 bases lay between the germline ends. Germline loops: CDR1 DFQATT, CDR2 SNEGSKA (reference sequence). This CDR3 is 15 amino acids long. CDR3 DNA: TGCAGTGCTAGGGAGGGGACGCCCATGAACACTGAAGCTTTCTTT. The encoded protein is CSAREGTPMNTEAFF.

This clonotype was recorded many times. The chain combines TRBV4-1 with TRBJ2-7, with D perhaps matching TRBD1 or TRBD2 (5 bases each). This CDR3 has 15 amino acids. The V end lost 3 bases, the J end lost 3 bases, and 15 bases lay between the germline ends. Germline V gene sequence: CDR1 MGHRA, CDR2 YSYEKL. The CDR3 region is CASSQGLLGGYEQYV. DNA for the CDR3: TGCGCCAGCAGCCAGGGGCTATTAGGAGGCTACGAGCAGTACGTC.

This clonotype showed up many times. The chain has TRBV20-1 and TRBJ2-3; 8 nucleotides match TRBD2. CDR1 is DFQATT and CDR2 is SNEGSKA in the germline V gene (reference sequence). The CDR3 covers 15 residues. With 5 bases clipped from V and 2 bases from J, the junction kept 9 bases outside the gene matches. The CDR3 loop reads CSALTSGHPTDTQYF. As DNA, the CDR3 is TGCAGTGCTCTCACTAGCGGACACCCCACAGATACGCAGTATTTT.

Ten or more counts support this clonotype. The V call is TRBV20-1, the J call TRBJ2-1; 7 bases match TRBD2. The CDR3 length is 14 residues. V dropped 0 bases and J dropped 7; count of bases not matched to a gene: 6. CDR1 is DFQATT and CDR2 is SNEGSKA in the germline V gene (reference sequence). This CDR3 reads CSARDVLAANEQFF. The CDR3 region has the DNA TGCAGTGCTAGAGATGTTCTAGCGGCTAATGAGCAGTTCTTC.

This clonotype has a count of ten or more. V and J are TRBV20-1 and TRBJ1-5; D ambiguous. The CDR3 totals 13 residues. In germline, CDR1 is DFQATT, CDR2 SNEGSKA (reference sequence). Trimming shortened V by 1 base and J by 5 bases, and 9 bases separated the two germline ends. The CDR3 DNA is TGCAGTGCTAGAGTAGGGAGCCATCAGCCCCAGCATTTT. Residues: CSARVGSHQPQHF.

This clonotype came up many times. The rearrangement uses TRBV4-3 and TRBJ1-3; D is undetermined. CDR1 is LGHNA, CDR2 YSLEER, per germline. The length of the CDR3 is 16 residues. V lost 0 bases to trimming and J lost 0 bases, with 9 bases between them. The CDR3 here is CASSQDRTSSGNTIYF. CDR3 in DNA: TGCGCCAGCAGCCAAGATCGTACTAGCTCTGGAAACACCATATATTTT.

This clonotype was counted many times. Here the CDR3 DNA reads TGTGCCAGCAGCCAAGCGGGAGGGCCCACAGATACGCAGTATTTT. Its protein product is CASSQAGGPTDTQYF. This chain links TRBV4-2 with TRBJ2-3, with 8 bases matching TRBD2. The ends lost 1 base at V and 2 bases at J; junction bases unmatched: 2. CDR3 length: 15 residues. From germline, CDR1 is LGHNA and CDR2 YNFKEQ.